These T cell receptor beta chains were read from a single sample in a study of blood T cell repertoires in COVID-19. TCRdb's table, derived via immunoSEQ multiplex PCR, lists solely in-frame clones and lacks some. The repertoire includes about 94,000 clones, around 80% of them detected once, and around a fifth sits in the top ten. The specimen was peripheral blood. All receptors come from a human donor in a cohort sampled during active COVID-19. The conserved cysteine and the conserved F or W are not part of the CDR3 here.

v_call cdr3_length cdr3_aa
TRBV5-1 11 ASSLGSGEEAF
TRBV27 11 ASSGTASNEQY
TRBV5-1 12 ASSQTVNSYEQY
TRBV28 14 ASSLPEPGQGHGYT
TRBV7-9 13 ASSKSGTRPYEQY
TRBV6-6 13 ASSYSPGREETQY
TRBV3-1/TRBV3-2 13 ASSQAAGGGEKLF
TRBV20-1 13 SASDRSSYNSPLH
TRBV5-4 14 ASSLARAGAPHEQY
TRBV28 11 ASQLHFSGEQY
TRBV7-2 15 ASSLGRGAHGANVLT
TRBV5-4 15 ASSLRKASGSTDTQY
TRBV30 9 AWVPRTEAF
TRBV29-1 16 SVSTGTGGLINTGELF
TRBV4-2 14 ASSKGLAGGYNEQF
TRBV7-6 11 ASGTGVGSPLH
TRBV27 13 ASRPARLATYEQY
TRBV6-5 12 ASKKAGPENEQF
TRBV2 12 ASSDGGRNSPLH
TRBV12-3/TRBV12-4 10 ASSLTLAEAF
TRBV9 17 ASSVEKASGRSWTDTQY
TRBV6-5 13 ASSYSGTGALLEY
TRBV18 13 ASSPQGGANTEAF
TRBV5-1 13 ARSGGGAPSGEQY
TRBV11-2 16 ASSLVPPTSGRFSEQY
TRBV11-2 15 ASSSHRSSDNTGELF
TRBV9 13 ASSARAGDNSPLH
TRBV10-3 12 AISESDGIGNQY
TRBV23-1 12 ASSQGQQFDEQY
TRBV28 13 ASSLRGQDSYEQY
TRBV7-2 11 ASTLRETGELF
TRBV19 12 ASSIGTAQETQY